The next 16 T cell receptor beta chains were all read from a single sample in a study of blood T cell repertoires in COVID-19. Clones were read by immunoSEQ multiplex PCR, and TCRdb kept only the in-frame ones, dropping some. This sample carries about 82,000 clones, 81% of them seen once, and the ten largest clones take about 40%. The material sequenced was peripheral blood. These receptors were obtained from an elderly man with acute or convalescent COVID-19.

The chain uses TRBV5-1 and TRBJ2-3, with 8 positions matching TRBD1. The germline V gene has CDR1 SGHRS and CDR2 YFSETQ. With 0 bases clipped from V and 4 bases from J, the junction kept 4 bases outside the gene matches. This CDR3 is 15 amino acids long. DNA for the CDR3: TGCGCCAGCAGCTTGGCGGGACAGGTTCCAGATACGCAGTATTTT. It is translated as CASSLAGQVPDTQYF.

The chain couples TRBV2 to TRBJ2-3, with 8 bases aligning to TRBD1. The CDR3 contains 15 residues. CDR1 SNHLY and CDR2 FYNNEI come from the germline V gene. Losses at the gene ends were 5 bases for V and 1 base for J; bases not matched to a gene: 5. The CDR3 sequence is CASSPPGGGTDTQYF. CDR3 bases: TGTGCCAGCAGTCCTCCAGGGGGCGGCACAGATACGCAGTATTTT.

V usage is TRBV28 and J usage is TRBJ2-1; 7 bases line up with TRBD2. Trimming at V came to 6 bases and at J to 7 bases, leaving 15 bases not matched to a gene. Per germline, CDR1 MDHEN and CDR2 SYDVKM. The CDR3 runs 16 residues. CDR3 nucleotides: TGTGCCAGCAGGGCTACGTGGGAGGGCCGTTTAAATGAGCAGTTCTTC. Translating gives CASRATWEGRLNEQFF.

The CDR3 nucleotides read TGTGCCAGCCAAGGACAGGGACGTGGTTTGGATACGCAGTATTTT. Translation: CASQGQGRGLDTQYF. V usage is TRBV18 and J usage is TRBJ2-3; 8 bases are shared with TRBD1. The ends lost 8 bases at V and 6 bases at J; junction bases unmatched: 13. The CDR3 length is 15 residues. Germline assignment: CDR1 KGHSH and CDR2 LQKENI.

The chain combines TRBV27 with TRBJ2-7, with 11 positions matching TRBD2. CDR1 and CDR2 (germline): MNHEY, SMNVEV (reference sequence). CDR3 length: 15 amino acids. The junction had 6 bases not matched to a gene; V was cut back by 5 bases and J by 3 bases. The chain's CDR3 is CASSLLAGGYYEQYF. The CDR3 DNA reads as TGTGCCAGCAGTCTTCTAGCGGGAGGATACTACGAGCAGTACTTC.

This clone was recorded once. This chain joins TRBV7-3 and TRBJ1-1; 9 bases line up with TRBD1. The CDR3 runs 13 residues. Germline trimming cut 4 bases from V and 9 bases from J; bases unmatched to any gene: 6. CDR1 and CDR2 from the germline V gene are SGHTA and FQGTGA. DNA for the CDR3: TGTGCCAGCAGCTCCGGACAGGGGCTGAAAGCTTTCTTT. Translated: CASSSGQGLKAFF.

This clone has just one count. The genes are TRBV3-1 (or the pseudogene TRBV3-2) and TRBJ1-1; D unresolved. Germline lookup yields CDR1 LGHDT and CDR2 YNNKEL (reference sequence). The CDR3 is 14 residues long. V dropped 3 bases and J dropped 1 base, with 9 bases sitting between them. The CDR3 region is CASSQDYRNTEAFF. In DNA, the CDR3 is TGTGCCAGCAGCCAGGATTACAGGAACACTGAAGCTTTCTTT.

This clone has only a few counts. The J gene is TRBJ1-2, the V gene TRBV25-1; 10 nucleotides agree with TRBD1. The CDR3 runs 16 residues. Germline assignment: CDR1 MGHDK and CDR2 SYGVNS. J gave up 7 bases and V 3 bases, and 11 bases lay outside the gene matches. The CDR3 spells CASSDVGQGRWGGYTF. As DNA, the CDR3 is TGTGCCAGCAGTGATGTGGGACAGGGGAGGTGGGGTGGCTACACCTTC.

The chain links TRBV7-3 to TRBJ2-5; D may be TRBD1 (6 bases). V was trimmed by 5 bases and J by 5 bases, leaving 12 bases between them. CDR1 and CDR2 (germline): SGHTA, FQGTGA. CDR3 length: 13 residues. The CDR3 sequence is CASSRGGAETQYF. CDR3 nucleotide sequence: TGTGCCAGCAGCAGAGGGGGAGCTGAGACCCAGTACTTC.

The chain carries TRBV18 and TRBJ2-5, with D hard to call. Germline values: CDR1 KGHSH, CDR2 LQKENI. Trimming shortened V by 6 bases and J by 2 bases, and 13 bases separated the two germline ends. The CDR3 consists of 14 residues. The CDR3 DNA follows: TGTGCCAGCTCCCACCGGAGCCTTCAAGAGACCCAGTACTTC. It encodes CASSHRSLQETQYF.

CDR3 sequence (DNA): TGTGCCAGCAGTTTCCAGCGAGATTCCGCCTACGAGCAGTACTTC. Translated: CASSFQRDSAYEQYF. The chain joins TRBV27 to TRBJ2-7; D uncertain. The germline gives CDR1 MNHEY, CDR2 SMNVEV (reference sequence). The CDR3 contains 15 residues. V lost 3 bases to trimming and J lost 2 bases, with 14 bases between them.

This rearrangement joins TRBV19 to TRBJ1-1; D is perhaps TRBD1 (5 bases). This CDR3 has 16 residues. Germline V gives CDR1 LNHDA, CDR2 SQIVND (reference sequence). The V end was cut by 7 bases, the J end by 1 base, with 19 bases between. CDR3 sequence reads: CASTSSLGVQNTEAFF. The CDR3 DNA reads TGTGCCAGTACCTCATCGTTAGGGGTTCAGAACACTGAAGCTTTCTTT. The whole variable domain, filled in from reference TRBV19 and TRBJ1-1, reads DGGITQSPKYLFRKEGQNVTLSCEQNLNHDAMYWYRQDPGQGLRLIYYSQIVNDFQKGDIAEGYSVSREKKESFPLTVTSAQKNPTAFYLCASTSSLGVQNTEAFFGQGTRLTVV.

The rearrangement links TRBV5-1 to TRBJ1-1; the match to TRBD1 covers 7 bases. The CDR3 runs to 16 residues. J gave up 5 bases and V 2 bases, and 12 bases lay outside the gene matches. CDR1 is SGHRS and CDR2 is YFSETQ in the germline V gene. The CDR3 DNA reads as TGCGCCAGCAGCTTATACAGGGGTGGTACAGGAACTGAAGCTTTCTTT. As protein: CASSLYRGGTGTEAFF.

J is TRBJ1-5 and V is TRBV3-1 (or the pseudogene TRBV3-2), with D perhaps matching TRBD1 (5 bases). V gave up 4 bases and J gave up 7 bases, with 11 bases separating them. CDR1 is LGHDT, CDR2 YNNKEL, per germline (reference sequence). This CDR3 is 13 amino acids long. The CDR3 coding sequence is TGTGCCAGCAGCCGGCAGGGTGGACAGCCCCAGCATTTT. It yields the protein CASSRQGGQPQHF.

CDR3 nucleotide sequence: TGTGCCACCCAATCCACAGATACGCAGTATTTT. This gives the protein CATQSTDTQYF. The chain links TRBV10-3 to TRBJ2-3; no reliable D call. Trimming left V 10 bases short and J 2 bases short, with 7 bases between. The CDR3 covers 11 residues. The germline CDR1 and CDR2 sequences are ENHRY and SYGVKD.

About this clone: Other nucleotide sequences from this sample produce the same CDR3. This sequence joins TRBV28 and TRBJ1-1; tentatively, D is TRBD1 (5 bases). CDR1 and CDR2 from the germline V gene are MDHEN and SYDVKM. The V end was cut by 3 bases, the J end by 0 bases, with 8 bases between. CDR3 length: 14 amino acids. CDR3 DNA: TGTGCCAGCAGTTTCGGGGGAGTGAACACTGAAGCTTTCTTT. This encodes CASSFGGVNTEAFF. The full variable domain, with the rest looked up from reference TRBV28 and TRBJ1-1, is DVKVTQSSRYLVKRTGEKVFLECVQDMDHENMFWYRQDPGLGLRLIYFSYDVKMKEKGDIPEGYSVSREKKERFSLILESASTNQTSMYLCASSFGGVNTEAFFGQGTRLTVV.